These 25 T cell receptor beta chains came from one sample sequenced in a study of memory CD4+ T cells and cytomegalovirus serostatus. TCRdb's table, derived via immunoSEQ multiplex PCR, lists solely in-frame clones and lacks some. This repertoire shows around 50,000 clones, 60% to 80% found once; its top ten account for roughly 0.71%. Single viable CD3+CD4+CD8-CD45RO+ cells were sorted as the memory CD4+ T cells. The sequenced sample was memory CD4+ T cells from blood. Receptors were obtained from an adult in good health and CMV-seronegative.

CDR3 region: CASSEVTGAPGANVLTF. CDR3 DNA: TGTGCCAGCAGTGAAGTAACTGGGGCGCCTGGGGCCAACGTCCTGACTTTC. The chain carries TRBV2 and TRBJ2-6, with a weak D call TRBD1 (5 bases). Trimming took 1 base from V and 2 from J, leaving 12 bases between them. The V gene's germline CDR1 is SNHLY and CDR2 FYNNEI. The CDR3 runs 17 residues.

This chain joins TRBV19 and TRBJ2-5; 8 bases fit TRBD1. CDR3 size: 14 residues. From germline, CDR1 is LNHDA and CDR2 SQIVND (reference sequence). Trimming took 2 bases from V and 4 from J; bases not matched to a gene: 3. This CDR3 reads CASSIQGAGETQYF. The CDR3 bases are TGTGCCAGTAGTATACAGGGGGCCGGAGAGACCCAGTACTTC.

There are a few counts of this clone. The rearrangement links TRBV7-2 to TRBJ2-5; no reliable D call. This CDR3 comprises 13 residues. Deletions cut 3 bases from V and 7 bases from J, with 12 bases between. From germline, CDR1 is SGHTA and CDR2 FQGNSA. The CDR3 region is CASSFKAKWTQYF. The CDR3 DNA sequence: TGTGCCAGCAGCTTTAAGGCCAAGTGGACCCAGTACTTC. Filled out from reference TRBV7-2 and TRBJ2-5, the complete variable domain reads GAGVSQSPSNKVTEKGKDVELRCDPISGHTALYWYRQSLGQGLEFLIYFQGNSAPDKSGLPSDRFSAERTGGSVSTLTIQRTQQEDSAVYLCASSFKAKWTQYFGPGTRLLVL.

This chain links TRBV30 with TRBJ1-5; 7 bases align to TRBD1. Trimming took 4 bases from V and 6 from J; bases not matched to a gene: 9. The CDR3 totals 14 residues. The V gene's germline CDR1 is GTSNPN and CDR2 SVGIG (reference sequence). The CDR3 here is CAWNGQGGTQPQHF. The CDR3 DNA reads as TGTGCCTGGAATGGCCAGGGGGGAACTCAGCCCCAGCATTTT.

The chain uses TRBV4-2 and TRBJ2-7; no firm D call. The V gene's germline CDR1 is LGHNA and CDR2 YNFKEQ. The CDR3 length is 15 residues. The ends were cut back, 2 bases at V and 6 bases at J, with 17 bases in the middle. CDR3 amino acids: CASSQFQTGLGEQYF. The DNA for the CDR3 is TGTGCCAGCAGCCAATTTCAAACTGGGTTGGGCGAGCAGTACTTC.

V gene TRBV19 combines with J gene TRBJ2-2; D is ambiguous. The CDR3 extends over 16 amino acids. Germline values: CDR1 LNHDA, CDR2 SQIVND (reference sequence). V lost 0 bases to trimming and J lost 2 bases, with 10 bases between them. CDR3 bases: TGTGCCAGTAGTATAGATCGTGGAATAAACACCGGGGAGCTGTTTTTT. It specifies CASSIDRGINTGELFF.

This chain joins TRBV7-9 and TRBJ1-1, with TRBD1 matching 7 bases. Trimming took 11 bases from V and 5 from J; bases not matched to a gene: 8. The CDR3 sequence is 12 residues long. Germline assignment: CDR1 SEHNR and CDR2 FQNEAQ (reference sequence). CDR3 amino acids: CALGQGGTEAFF. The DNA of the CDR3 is TGTGCCCTTGGGCAGGGGGGGACTGAAGCTTTCTTT. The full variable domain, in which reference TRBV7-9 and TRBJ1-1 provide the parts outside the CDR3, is DTGVSQNPRHKITKRGQNVTFRCDPISEHNRLYWYRQTLGQGPEFLTYFQNEAQLEKSRLLSDRFSAERPKGSFSTLEIQRTEQGDSAMYLCALGQGGTEAFFGQGTRLTVV.

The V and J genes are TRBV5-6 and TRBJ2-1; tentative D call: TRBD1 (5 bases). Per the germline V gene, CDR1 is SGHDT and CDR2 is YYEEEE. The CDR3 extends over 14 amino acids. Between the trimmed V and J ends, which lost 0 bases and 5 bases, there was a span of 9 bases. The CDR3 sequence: CASSLAPRDNEQFF. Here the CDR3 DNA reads TGTGCCAGCAGCTTGGCACCCAGGGACAATGAGCAGTTCTTC. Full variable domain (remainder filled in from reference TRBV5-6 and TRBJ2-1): DAGVTQSPTHLIKTRGQQVTLRCSPKSGHDTVSWYQQALGQGPQFIFQYYEEEERQRGNFPDRFSGHQFPNYSSELNVNALLLGDSALYLCASSLAPRDNEQFFGPGTRLTVL.

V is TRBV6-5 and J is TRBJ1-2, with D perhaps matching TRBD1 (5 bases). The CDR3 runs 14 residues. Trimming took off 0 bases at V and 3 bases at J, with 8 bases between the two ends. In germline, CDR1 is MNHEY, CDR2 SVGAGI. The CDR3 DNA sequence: TGTGCCAGCAGTTACTCGGGGGGGGACTATGGCTACACCTTC. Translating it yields CASSYSGGDYGYTF.

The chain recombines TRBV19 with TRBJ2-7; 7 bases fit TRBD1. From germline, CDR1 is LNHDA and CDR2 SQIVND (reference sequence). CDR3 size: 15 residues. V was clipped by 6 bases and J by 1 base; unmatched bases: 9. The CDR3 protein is CASSPGDSRSYEQYF. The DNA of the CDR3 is TGTGCCAGTAGCCCAGGGGACAGCCGTTCCTACGAGCAGTACTTC.

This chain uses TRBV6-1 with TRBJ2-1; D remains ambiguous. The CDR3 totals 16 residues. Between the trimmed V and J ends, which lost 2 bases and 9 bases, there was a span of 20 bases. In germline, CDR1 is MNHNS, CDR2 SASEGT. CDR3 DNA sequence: TGTGCCAGCAGTGAACGAGAGCAGATCCAATGGGGTGAGCAGTTCTTC. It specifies CASSEREQIQWGEQFF.

The CDR3 DNA reads TGCGCCAGCAGCTTGGCGAGAAGCACAGATACGCAGTATTTT. This codes for CASSLARSTDTQYF. The V call is TRBV5-1, the J call TRBJ2-3; D not certain. V was trimmed by 0 bases and J by 0 bases, leaving 5 bases between them. This CDR3 region has 14 residues. Germline CDR1 SGHRS, CDR2 YFSETQ.

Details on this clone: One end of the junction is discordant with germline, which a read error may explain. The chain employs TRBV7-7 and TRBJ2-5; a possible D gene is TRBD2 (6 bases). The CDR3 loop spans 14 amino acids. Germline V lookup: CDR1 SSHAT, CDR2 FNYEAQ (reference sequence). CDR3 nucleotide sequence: TGTGCTAGCAGCTTAGCTGGAGGGTTGGAGACCCAGTACTTC. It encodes CASSLAGGLETQYF.

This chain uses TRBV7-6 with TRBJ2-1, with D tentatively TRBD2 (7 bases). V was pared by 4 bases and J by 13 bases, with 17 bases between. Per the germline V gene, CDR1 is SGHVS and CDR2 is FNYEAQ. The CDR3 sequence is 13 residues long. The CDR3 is CASSSGEGRLQFF. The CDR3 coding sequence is TGTGCCAGCAGCTCAGGGGAGGGCCGACTTCAGTTCTTC.

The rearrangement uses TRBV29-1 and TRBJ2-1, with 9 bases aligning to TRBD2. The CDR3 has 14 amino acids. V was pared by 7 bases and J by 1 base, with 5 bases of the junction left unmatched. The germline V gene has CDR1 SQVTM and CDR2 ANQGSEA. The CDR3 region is CSAGAGGSYNEQFF. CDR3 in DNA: TGCAGCGCCGGAGCGGGAGGTTCCTACAATGAGCAGTTCTTC.

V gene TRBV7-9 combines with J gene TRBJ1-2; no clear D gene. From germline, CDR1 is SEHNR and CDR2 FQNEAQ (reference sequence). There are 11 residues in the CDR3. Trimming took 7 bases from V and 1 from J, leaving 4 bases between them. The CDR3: CASTNNYGYTF. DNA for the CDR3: TGTGCCAGCACGAATAACTATGGCTACACCTTC.

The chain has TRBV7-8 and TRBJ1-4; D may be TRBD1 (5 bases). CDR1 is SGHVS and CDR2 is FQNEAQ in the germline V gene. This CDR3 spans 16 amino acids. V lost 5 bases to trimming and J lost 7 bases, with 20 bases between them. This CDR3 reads CASSELSGLGSEKLFF. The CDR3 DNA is TGTGCCAGCAGCGAGCTATCAGGGTTGGGTAGTGAAAAACTGTTTTTT.

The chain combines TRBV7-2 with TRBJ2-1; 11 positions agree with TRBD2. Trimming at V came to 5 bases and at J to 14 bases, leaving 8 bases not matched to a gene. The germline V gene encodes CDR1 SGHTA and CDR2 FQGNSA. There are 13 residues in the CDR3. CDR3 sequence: CASSPETSGVKFF. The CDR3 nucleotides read TGTGCCAGCAGCCCAGAGACTAGCGGGGTAAAGTTCTTC.

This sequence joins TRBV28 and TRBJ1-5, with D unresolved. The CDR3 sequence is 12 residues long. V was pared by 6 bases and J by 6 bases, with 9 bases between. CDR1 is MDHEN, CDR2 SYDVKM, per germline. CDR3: CASSPLGQPQHF. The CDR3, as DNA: TGTGCCAGCAGCCCCTTGGGTCAGCCCCAGCATTTT.

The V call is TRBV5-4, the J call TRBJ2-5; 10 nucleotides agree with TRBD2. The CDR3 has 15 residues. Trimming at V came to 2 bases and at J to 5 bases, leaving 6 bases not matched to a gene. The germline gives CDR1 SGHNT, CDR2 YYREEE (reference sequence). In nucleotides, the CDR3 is TGTGCCAGCAGCTTAGCTAGCGGGAGAGGGGAGACCCAGTACTTC. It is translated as CASSLASGRGETQYF.

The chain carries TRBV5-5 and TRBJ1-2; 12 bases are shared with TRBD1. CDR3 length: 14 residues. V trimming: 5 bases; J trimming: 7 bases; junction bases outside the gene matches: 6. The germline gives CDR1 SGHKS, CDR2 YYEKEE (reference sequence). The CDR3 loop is CASRPGQGAPGYTF. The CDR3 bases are TGTGCCAGCAGACCGGGACAGGGGGCCCCTGGCTACACCTTC. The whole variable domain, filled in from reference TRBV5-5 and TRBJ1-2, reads DAGVTQSPTHLIKTRGQQVTLRCSPISGHKSVSWYQQVLGQGPQFIFQYYEKEERGRGNFPDRFSARQFPNYSSELNVNALLLGDSALYLCASRPGQGAPGYTFGSGTRLTVV.

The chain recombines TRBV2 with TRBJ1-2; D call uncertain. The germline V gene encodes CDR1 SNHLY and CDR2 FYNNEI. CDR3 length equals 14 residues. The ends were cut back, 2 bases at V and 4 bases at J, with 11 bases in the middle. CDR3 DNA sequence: TGTGCCAGCAGTGAAACCCCTCAGGCCTATGGCTACACCTTC. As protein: CASSETPQAYGYTF.

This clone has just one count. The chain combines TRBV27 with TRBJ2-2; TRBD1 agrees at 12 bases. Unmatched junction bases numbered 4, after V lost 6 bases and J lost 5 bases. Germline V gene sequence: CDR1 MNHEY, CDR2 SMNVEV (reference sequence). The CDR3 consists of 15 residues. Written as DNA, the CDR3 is TGTGCCAGCAGGGGACAGGGGGCAAGGACCGGGGAGCTGTTTTTT. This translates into CASRGQGARTGELFF.

The DNA of the CDR3 is TGTGCCAGTAGTCCGCGGACAGGGGAAGCTTTCTTT. As protein: CASSPRTGEAFF. The chain links TRBV19 to TRBJ1-1; 8 positions match TRBD1. Germline loops: CDR1 LNHDA, CDR2 SQIVND (reference sequence). CDR3 length: 12 residues. V was clipped by 5 bases and J by 8 bases; unmatched bases: 4.

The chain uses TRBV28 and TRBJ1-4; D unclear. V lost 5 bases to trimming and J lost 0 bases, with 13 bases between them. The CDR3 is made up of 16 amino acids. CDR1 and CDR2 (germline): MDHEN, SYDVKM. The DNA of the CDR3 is TGTGCCAGCAGTGCCCCTCACAGTTCAACTAATGAAAAACTGTTTTTT. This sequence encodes CASSAPHSSTNEKLFF. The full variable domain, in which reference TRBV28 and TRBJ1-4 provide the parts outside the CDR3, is DVKVTQSSRYLVKRTGEKVFLECVQDMDHENMFWYRQDPGLGLRLIYFSYDVKMKEKGDIPEGYSVSREKKERFSLILESASTNQTSMYLCASSAPHSSTNEKLFFGSGTQLSVL.